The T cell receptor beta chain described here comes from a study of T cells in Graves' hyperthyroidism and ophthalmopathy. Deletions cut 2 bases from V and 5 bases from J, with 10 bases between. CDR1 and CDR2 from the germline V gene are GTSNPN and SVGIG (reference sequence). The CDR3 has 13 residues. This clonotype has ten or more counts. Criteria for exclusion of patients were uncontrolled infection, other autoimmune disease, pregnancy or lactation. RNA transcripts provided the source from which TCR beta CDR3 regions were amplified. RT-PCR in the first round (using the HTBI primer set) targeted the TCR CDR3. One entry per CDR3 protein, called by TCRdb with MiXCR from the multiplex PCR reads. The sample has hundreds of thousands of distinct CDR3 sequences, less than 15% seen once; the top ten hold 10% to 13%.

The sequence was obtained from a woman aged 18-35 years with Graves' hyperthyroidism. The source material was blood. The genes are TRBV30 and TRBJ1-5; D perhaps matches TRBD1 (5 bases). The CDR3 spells CAWSIDSYQPQHF. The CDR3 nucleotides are TGTGCCTGGAGTATAGACAGCTATCAGCCCCAGCATTTT.